This note documents a single T cell receptor (beta chain) sequence. TCR alpha and TCR beta cDNA libraries carrying sample barcodes and UMIs came from 5'RACE with constant-segment primers. TCRdb passed the 5' RACE reads through MiXCR, listing each CDR3 protein once. The data show about 100,000 distinct CDR3 sequences, around 10% seen once. The data derive from a study of T-cell memory formation after mild COVID-19. Sequencing used PBMCs or a T cell subset sorted from them (not recorded which). The origin of this receptor is a man aged 18 to 29 who had mild COVID-19 (a few samples of this study predate the infection). Cell type and time point are not known.

CDR3 DNA: TGTGCCAGCAGCTTGGCGGGCGGGACGCAGTATTTT. Translated: CASSLAGGTQYF. The chain links TRBV5-4 to TRBJ2-3; TRBD2 is a possible D gene (5 bases). Trimming left V 0 bases short and J 9 bases short, with 8 bases between. This CDR3 region has 12 residues. CDR1 SGHNT and CDR2 YYREEE come from the germline V gene (reference sequence).